These T cell receptor beta chains were read from a single sample in a study of cytomegalovirus exposure and HLA in healthy donors. Assay used: immunoSEQ multiplex PCR; TCRdb lists only in-frame clones, some missing. The sample lists under 200,000 clones, roughly 75% occurring once. Sequencing used PBMCs. Receptors originate from a woman between 40 and 55 years old in good health and CMV-seropositive. Each CDR3 is given without its conserved first and last residue. The order of the fields is J gene, V gene, clone size, CDR3 length, CDR3 protein. Clone size appears in some rows only: once, few, many, or a class for an expanded clone.

TRBJ2-2 | TRBV2 | - | 14 | ASSPPGSRNTGELF
TRBJ1-2 | TRBV7-2 | - | 14 | ASSLESDRPNYGYT
TRBJ2-2 | TRBV5-4 | - | 14 | ASSLASGSNTGELF
TRBJ2-2 | TRBV7-9 | once | 14 | ASNLLAEFFTGELF
TRBJ1-4 | TRBV7-2 | - | 10 | ASSSDIGKLF
TRBJ2-3 | TRBV6-5 | - | 13 | ASSYAAGSTDTQY
TRBJ2-2 | TRBV21-1 | - | 13 | ASSPEVRVAGELF
TRBJ2-7 | TRBV18 | - | 13 | ASSPIEAPSYEQY
TRBJ1-2 | TRBV16 | - | 12 | ASSQSGQGYGYT
TRBJ2-7 | TRBV7-3 | - | 12 | ASSSLAGGIEQY
TRBJ2-3 | TRBV6-5 | - | 12 | ASSLQVATDTQY
TRBJ2-1 | TRBV15 | - | 13 | ATSTGLADHNEQF
TRBJ1-1 | TRBV7-2 | - | 11 | ASSPRGGSEAF
TRBJ2-2 | TRBV27 | - | 12 | ASSPVLNTGELF
TRBJ2-5 | TRBV28 | - | 11 | ASCRSPGETQY